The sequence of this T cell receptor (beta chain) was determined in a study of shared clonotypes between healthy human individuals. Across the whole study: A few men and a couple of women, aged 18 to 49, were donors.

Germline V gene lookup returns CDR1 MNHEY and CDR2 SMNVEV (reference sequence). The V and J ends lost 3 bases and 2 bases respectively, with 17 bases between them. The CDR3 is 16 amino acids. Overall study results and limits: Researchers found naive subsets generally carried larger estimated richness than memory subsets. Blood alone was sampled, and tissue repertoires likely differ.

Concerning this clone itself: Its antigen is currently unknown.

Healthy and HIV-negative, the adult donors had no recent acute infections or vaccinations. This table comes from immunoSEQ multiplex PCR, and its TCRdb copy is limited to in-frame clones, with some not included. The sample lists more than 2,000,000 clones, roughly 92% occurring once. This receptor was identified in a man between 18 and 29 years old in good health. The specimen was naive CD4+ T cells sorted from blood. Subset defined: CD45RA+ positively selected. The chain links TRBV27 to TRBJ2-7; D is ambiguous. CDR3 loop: CASSFVASPNPYEQYF. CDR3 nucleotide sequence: TGTGCCAGCAGTTTCGTCGCCAGCCCTAACCCCTACGAGCAGTACTTC.